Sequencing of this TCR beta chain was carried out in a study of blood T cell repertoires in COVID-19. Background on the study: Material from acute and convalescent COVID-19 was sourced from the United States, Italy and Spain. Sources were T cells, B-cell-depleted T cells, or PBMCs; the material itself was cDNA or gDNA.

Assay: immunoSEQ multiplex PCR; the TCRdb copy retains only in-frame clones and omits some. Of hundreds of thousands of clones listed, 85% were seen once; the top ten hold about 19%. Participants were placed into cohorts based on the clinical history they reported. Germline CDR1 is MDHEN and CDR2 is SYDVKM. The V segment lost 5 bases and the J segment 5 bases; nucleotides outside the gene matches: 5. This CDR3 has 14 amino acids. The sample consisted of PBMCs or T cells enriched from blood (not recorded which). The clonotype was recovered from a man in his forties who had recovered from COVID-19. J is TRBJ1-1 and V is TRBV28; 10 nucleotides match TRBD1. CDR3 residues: CASSNRQGATEAFF. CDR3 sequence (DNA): TGTGCCAGCAGTAACCGACAGGGGGCAACTGAAGCTTTCTTT.